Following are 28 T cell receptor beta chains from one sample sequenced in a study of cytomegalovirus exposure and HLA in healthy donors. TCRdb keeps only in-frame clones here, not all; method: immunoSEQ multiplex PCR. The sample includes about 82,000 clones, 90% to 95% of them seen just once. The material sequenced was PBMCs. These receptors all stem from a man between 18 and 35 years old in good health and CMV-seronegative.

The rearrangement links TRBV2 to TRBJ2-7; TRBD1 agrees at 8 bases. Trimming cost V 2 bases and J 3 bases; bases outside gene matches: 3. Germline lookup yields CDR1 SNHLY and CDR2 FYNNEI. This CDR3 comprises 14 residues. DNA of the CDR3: TGTGCCAGCAGTGAAACAACAGGGGGCTACGAGCAGTACTTC. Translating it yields CASSETTGGYEQYF.

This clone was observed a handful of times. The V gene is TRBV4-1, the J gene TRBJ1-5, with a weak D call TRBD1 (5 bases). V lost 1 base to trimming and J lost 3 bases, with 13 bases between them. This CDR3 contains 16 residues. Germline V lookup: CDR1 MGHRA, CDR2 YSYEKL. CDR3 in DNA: TGCGCCAGCAGCCAAGGTTTCAGACAGCCCAATCAGCCCCAGCATTTT. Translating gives CASSQGFRQPNQPQHF.

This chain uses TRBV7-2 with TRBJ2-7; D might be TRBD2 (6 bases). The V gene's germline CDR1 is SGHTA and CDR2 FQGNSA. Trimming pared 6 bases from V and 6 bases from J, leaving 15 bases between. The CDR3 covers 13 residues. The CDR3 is CASSSLGTREQYF. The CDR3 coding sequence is TGTGCCAGCAGTTCCCTCGGGACTCGCGAGCAGTACTTC.

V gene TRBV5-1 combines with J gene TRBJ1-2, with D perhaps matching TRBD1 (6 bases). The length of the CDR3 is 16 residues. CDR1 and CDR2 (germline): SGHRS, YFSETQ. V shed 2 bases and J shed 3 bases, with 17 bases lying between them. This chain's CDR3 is CASSFSQTGPDYGYTF. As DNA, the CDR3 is TGCGCCAGCAGCTTCTCCCAAACAGGGCCCGACTATGGCTACACCTTC.

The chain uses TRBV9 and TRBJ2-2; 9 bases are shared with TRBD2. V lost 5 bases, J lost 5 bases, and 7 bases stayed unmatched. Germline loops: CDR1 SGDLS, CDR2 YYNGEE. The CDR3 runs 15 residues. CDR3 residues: CASSPSGVNTGELFF. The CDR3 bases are TGTGCCAGCAGTCCTAGCGGGGTTAATACCGGGGAGCTGTTTTTT.

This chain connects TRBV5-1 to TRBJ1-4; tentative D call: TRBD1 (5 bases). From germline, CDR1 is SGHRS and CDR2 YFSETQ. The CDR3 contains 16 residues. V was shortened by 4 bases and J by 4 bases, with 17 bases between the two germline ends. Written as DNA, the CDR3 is TGCGCCAGCAGCCCGTCCGGGGGGTTCAATAATGAAAAACTGTTTTTT. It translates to CASSPSGGFNNEKLFF.

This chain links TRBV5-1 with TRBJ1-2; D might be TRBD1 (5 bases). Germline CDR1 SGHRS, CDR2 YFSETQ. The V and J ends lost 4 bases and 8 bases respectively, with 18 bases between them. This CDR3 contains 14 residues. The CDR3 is CASSPGMGLEGYTF. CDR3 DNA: TGCGCCAGCAGCCCAGGGATGGGGCTAGAGGGCTACACCTTC. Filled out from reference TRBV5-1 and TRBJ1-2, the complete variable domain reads KAGVTQTPRYLIKTRGQQVTLSCSPISGHRSVSWYQQTPGQGLQFLFEYFSETQRNKGNFPGRFSGRQFSNSRSEMNVSTLELGDSALYLCASSPGMGLEGYTFGSGTRLTVV.

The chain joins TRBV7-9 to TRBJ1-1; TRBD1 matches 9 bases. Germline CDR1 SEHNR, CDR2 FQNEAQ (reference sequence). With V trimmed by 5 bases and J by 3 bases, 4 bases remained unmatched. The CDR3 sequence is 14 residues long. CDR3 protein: CASSIRTGDTEAFF. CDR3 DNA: TGTGCCAGCAGCATAAGGACAGGGGACACTGAAGCTTTCTTT.

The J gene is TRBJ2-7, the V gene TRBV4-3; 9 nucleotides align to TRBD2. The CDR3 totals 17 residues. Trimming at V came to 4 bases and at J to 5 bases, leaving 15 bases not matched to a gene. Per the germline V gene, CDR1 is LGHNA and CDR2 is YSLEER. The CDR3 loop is CASSPWTSAEKKDEQYF. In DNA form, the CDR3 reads TGCGCCAGCAGCCCTTGGACTAGCGCAGAGAAAAAAGACGAGCAGTACTTC.

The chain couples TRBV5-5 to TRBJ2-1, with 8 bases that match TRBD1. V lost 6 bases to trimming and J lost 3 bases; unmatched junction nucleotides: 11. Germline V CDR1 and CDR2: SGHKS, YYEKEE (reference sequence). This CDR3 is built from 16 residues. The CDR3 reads CASILWTGLLYNEQFF. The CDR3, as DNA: TGTGCCAGCATCCTATGGACAGGGCTGCTCTACAATGAGCAGTTCTTC.

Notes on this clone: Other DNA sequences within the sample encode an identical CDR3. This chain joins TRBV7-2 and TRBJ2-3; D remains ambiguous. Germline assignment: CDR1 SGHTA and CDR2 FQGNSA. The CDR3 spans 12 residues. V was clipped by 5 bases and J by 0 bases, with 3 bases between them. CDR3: CASSLSTDTQYF. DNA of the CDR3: TGTGCCAGCAGCCTTAGCACAGATACGCAGTATTTT.

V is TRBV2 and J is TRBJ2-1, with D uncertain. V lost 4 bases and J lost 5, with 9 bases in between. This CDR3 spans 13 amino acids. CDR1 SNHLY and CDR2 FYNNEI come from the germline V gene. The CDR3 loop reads CASSGTANNEQFF. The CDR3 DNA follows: TGTGCCAGCAGTGGAACAGCTAACAATGAGCAGTTCTTC.

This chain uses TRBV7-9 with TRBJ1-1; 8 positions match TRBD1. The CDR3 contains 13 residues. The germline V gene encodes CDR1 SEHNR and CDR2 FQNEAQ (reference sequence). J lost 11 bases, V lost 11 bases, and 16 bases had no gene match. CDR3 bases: TGTGCCTCAACGGGGAACCAGGGGGCGAAGGCTTTCTTT. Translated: CASTGNQGAKAFF.

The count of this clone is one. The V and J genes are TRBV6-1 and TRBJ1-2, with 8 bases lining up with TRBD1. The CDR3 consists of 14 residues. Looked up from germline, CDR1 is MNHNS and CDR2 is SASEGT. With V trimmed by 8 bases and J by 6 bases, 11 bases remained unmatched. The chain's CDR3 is CASSTLQGVDGYTF. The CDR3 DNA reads TGTGCCAGCTCTACTTTACAGGGGGTTGATGGCTACACCTTC.

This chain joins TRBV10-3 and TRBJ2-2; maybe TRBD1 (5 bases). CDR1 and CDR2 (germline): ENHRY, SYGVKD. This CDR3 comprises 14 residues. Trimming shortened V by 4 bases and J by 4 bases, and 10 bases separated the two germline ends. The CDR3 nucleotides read TGTGCCATCAGTGCGGACATGGGCACCGGGGAGCTGTTTTTT. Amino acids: CAISADMGTGELFF.

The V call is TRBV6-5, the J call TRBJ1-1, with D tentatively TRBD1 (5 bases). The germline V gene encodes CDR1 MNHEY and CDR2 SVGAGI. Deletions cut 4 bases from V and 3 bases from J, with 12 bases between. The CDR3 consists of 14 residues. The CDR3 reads CASSSRTPHTEAFF. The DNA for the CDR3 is TGTGCCAGCAGTTCCCGGACACCCCACACTGAAGCTTTCTTT.

The CDR3 DNA reads TGCGCCAGCAGCTTGGACATATCGGGTTGGAGCTACACCTTC. Its protein product is CASSLDISGWSYTF. The chain uses TRBV5-1 and TRBJ1-2; D unclear. From germline, CDR1 is SGHRS and CDR2 YFSETQ. Trimming removed 0 bases at V and 9 bases at J, with 15 bases between. CDR3 length: 14 residues.

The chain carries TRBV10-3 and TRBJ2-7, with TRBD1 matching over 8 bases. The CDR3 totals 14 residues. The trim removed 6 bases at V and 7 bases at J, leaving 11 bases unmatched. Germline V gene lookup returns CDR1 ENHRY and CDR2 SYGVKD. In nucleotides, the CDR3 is TGTGCCATCAGGCAGTTAGGACAGGGTGAAGAGCAGTACTTC. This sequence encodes CAIRQLGQGEEQYF.

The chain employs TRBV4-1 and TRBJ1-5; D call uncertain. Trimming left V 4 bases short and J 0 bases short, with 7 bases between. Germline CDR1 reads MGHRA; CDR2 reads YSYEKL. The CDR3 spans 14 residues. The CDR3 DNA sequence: TGCGCCAGCAGCCTCCCCCATAGCAATCAGCCCCAGCATTTT. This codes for CASSLPHSNQPQHF.

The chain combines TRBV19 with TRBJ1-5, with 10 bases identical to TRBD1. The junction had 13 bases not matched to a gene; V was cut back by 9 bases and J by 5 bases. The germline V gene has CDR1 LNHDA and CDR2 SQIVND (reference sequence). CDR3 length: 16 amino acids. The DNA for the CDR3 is TGTGCCAGCAGACCCTTGGACAGGGGGGGTCATCAGCCCCAGCATTTT. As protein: CASRPLDRGGHQPQHF.

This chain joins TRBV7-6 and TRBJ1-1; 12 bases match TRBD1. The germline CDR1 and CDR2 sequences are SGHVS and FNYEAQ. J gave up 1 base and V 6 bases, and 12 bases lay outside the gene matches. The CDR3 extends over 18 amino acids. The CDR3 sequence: CASSGTWGQGAANTEAFF. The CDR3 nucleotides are TGTGCCAGCAGTGGTACTTGGGGACAGGGGGCGGCGAACACTGAAGCTTTCTTT.

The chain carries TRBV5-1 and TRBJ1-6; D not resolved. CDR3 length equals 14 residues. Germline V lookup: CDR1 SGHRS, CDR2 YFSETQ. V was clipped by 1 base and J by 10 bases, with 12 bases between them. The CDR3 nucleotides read TGCGCCAGCAGCTTGCCGGGTAGTGAATCACCCCTCCACTTT. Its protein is CASSLPGSESPLHF.

CDR3 amino acids: CATSLRLPDTQYF. The CDR3 nucleotides read TGTGCCACCAGCTTACGACTACCAGATACGCAGTATTTT. V and J are TRBV15 and TRBJ2-3; maybe TRBD2 (5 bases). This CDR3 spans 13 amino acids. Trimming took off 5 bases at V and 4 bases at J, with 10 bases between the two ends. Germline lookup yields CDR1 LNHNV and CDR2 YYDKDF (reference sequence).

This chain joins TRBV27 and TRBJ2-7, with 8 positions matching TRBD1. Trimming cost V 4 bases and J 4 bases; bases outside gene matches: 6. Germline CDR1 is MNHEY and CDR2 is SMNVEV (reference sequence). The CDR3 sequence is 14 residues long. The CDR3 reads CASSYTGTGYEQYF. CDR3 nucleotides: TGTGCCAGCAGTTACACCGGGACAGGATACGAGCAGTACTTC.

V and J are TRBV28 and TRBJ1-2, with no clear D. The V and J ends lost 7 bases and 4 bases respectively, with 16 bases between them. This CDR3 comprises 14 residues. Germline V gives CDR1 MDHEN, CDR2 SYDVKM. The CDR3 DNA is TGTGCCAGCACCCCCTCGGAGTCGCCCTATGGCTACACCTTC. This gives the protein CASTPSESPYGYTF.

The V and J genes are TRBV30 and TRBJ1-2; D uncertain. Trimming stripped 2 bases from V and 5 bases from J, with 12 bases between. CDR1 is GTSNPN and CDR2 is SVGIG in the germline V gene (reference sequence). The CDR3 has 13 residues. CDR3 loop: CAWSSTGLYGYTF. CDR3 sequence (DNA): TGTGCCTGGAGTTCAACTGGACTTTATGGCTACACCTTC.

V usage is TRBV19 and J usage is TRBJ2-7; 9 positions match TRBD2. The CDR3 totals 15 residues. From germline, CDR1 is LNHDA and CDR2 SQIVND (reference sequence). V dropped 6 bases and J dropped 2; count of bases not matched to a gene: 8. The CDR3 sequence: CASSLPGLATYEQYF. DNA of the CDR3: TGTGCCAGTAGCCTACCGGGACTAGCAACCTACGAGCAGTACTTC.

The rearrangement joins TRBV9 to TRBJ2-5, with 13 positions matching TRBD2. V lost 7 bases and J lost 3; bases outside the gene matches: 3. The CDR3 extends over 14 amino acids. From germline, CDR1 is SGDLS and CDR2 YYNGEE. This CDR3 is CASGGTSGEETQYF. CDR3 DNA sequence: TGTGCCAGCGGCGGGACTAGCGGGGAAGAGACCCAGTACTTC.